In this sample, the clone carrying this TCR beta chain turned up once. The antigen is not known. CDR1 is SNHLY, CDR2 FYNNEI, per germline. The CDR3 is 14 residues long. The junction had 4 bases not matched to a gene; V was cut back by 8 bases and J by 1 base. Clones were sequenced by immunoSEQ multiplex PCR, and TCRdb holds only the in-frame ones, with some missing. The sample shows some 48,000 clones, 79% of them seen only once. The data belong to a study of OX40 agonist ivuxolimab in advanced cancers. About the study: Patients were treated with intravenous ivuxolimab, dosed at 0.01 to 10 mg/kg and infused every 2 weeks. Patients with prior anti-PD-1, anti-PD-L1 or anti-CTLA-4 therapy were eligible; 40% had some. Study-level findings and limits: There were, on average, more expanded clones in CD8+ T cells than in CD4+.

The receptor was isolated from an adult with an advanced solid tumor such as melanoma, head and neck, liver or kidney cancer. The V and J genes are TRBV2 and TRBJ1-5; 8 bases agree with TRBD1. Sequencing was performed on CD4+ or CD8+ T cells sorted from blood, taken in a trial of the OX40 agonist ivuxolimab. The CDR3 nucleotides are TGTGCCAGCCTAGACAGGGGAAGCAATCAGCCCCAGCATTTT. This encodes CASLDRGSNQPQHF.